The 9 T cell receptor beta chains below come from one sample, sequenced in a study of cytomegalovirus exposure and HLA in healthy donors. PCR employed 60 Vbeta and 13 Jbeta primers. Sequencing used immunoSEQ multiplex PCR; TCRdb keeps in-frame clones, though not all of them. The sample comprises about 140,000 clones, approximately 84% of which are singletons, and 1.4% rests with the top ten. The sample comprised PBMCs. These receptors originate from a man aged 30 to 39 in good health and CMV-seropositive.

The rearrangement joins TRBV28 to TRBJ1-4, with 11 bases aligning to TRBD1. Germline V gene data show CDR1 as MDHEN and CDR2 as SYDVKM. V was pared by 5 bases and J by 7 bases, with 15 bases of the junction left unmatched. This CDR3 has 18 residues. As DNA, the CDR3 is TGTGCCAGCAGTGCCCTCCGGGACAGGGGGGGGTATGGTGAAAAACTGTTTTTT. This encodes CASSALRDRGGYGEKLFF.

This sequence joins TRBV25-1 and TRBJ2-3, with 12 nucleotides matching TRBD2. The CDR3 contains 16 residues. Germline CDR1 and CDR2: MGHDK and SYGVNS. V trimming: 0 bases; J trimming: 4 bases; junction bases outside the gene matches: 2. The CDR3 reads CASSEYTSGRSDTQYF. In DNA form, the CDR3 reads TGTGCCAGCAGTGAATATACTAGCGGGAGGTCAGATACGCAGTATTTT.

This rearrangement joins TRBV5-4 to TRBJ2-1; 8 nucleotides agree with TRBD2. This CDR3 contains 14 residues. After removal of 5 bases from V and 9 bases from J, the junction contained 10 bases not matched to a gene. The V gene's germline CDR1 is SGHNT and CDR2 YYREEE (reference sequence). CDR3 protein: CASRPGLESREQFF. DNA for the CDR3: TGTGCCAGCAGGCCGGGACTAGAGTCCCGTGAGCAGTTCTTC. The full variable domain, its missing parts supplied by reference TRBV5-4 and TRBJ2-1, is ETGVTQSPTHLIKTRGQQVTLRCSSQSGHNTVSWYQQALGQGPQFIFQYYREEENGRGNFPPRFSGLQFPNYSSELNVNALELDDSALYLCASRPGLESREQFFGPGTRLTVL.

This clone was detected once. The chain is built from TRBV2 and TRBJ1-2, with 10 positions matching TRBD1. CDR3 length equals 14 residues. The V and J ends lost 6 bases and 3 bases, in that order; junction bases with no gene match: 4. Per germline, CDR1 SNHLY and CDR2 FYNNEI. CDR3 protein: CASSDRGPYYGYTF. The CDR3 DNA is TGTGCCAGCAGCGACAGGGGGCCCTACTATGGCTACACCTTC.

The rearrangement uses TRBV15 and TRBJ1-1; D unresolved. The CDR3 sequence is 14 residues long. The V gene lost 3 bases and the J gene lost 4 bases, with 12 bases spanning the gap. Germline V gene sequence: CDR1 LNHNV, CDR2 YYDKDF (reference sequence). Written as DNA, the CDR3 is TGTGCCACCAGCAGGGATCCTGAGGCCACTGAAGCTTTCTTT. Translated: CATSRDPEATEAFF.

The rearrangement links TRBV4-1 to TRBJ2-2; 11 nucleotides line up with TRBD2. The CDR3 is 15 amino acids. The V gene end was trimmed by 6 bases and the J gene end by 6 bases; junction bases not matched to a gene: 6. The germline CDR1 and CDR2 sequences are MGHRA and YSYEKL. The CDR3 spells CASRLTSGDAGELFF. CDR3 in DNA: TGCGCCAGCAGACTGACTAGCGGGGATGCCGGGGAGCTGTTTTTT.

V usage is TRBV28 and J usage is TRBJ2-3, with a possible D match to TRBD2 (6 bases). The CDR3 runs to 16 residues. Germline V gene sequence: CDR1 MDHEN, CDR2 SYDVKM. V was cut by 5 bases and J by 2 bases, with 17 bases left in between. The DNA for the CDR3 is TGTGCCAGCAGTCCCAACCCACTAGCTCCCACAGATACGCAGTATTTT. The encoded protein is CASSPNPLAPTDTQYF.

The chain is built from TRBV2 and TRBJ1-4; possibly TRBD1 for D (6 bases). The CDR3 loop spans 13 amino acids. V was cut by 8 bases and J by 11 bases, with 18 bases left in between. The V gene's germline CDR1 is SNHLY and CDR2 FYNNEI. The CDR3 region is CASCGGPGVKLFF. The CDR3 DNA reads as TGTGCCAGCTGTGGGGGCCCGGGTGTGAAACTGTTTTTT.

Comment on this clone: A junction end diverges from the germline sequence, so it may reflect a read error. Other DNA sequences of this sample code for an identical CDR3. This rearrangement joins TRBV7-9 to TRBJ2-2, with D maybe TRBD2 (5 bases). Germline assignment: CDR1 SEHNR and CDR2 FQNEAQ (reference sequence). The CDR3 spans 13 residues. The CDR3 reads CASSLARTGELFF. The CDR3 DNA sequence: TGTGCCAGCAGCCTAGCTAGAACCGGGGAGCTGTTTTTT.